This TCR beta chain was captured by sequencing in a study of cytomegalovirus exposure and HLA in healthy donors. V was pared by 5 bases and J by 2 bases, with 14 bases between. From germline, CDR1 is SGHVS and CDR2 FNYEAQ. The CDR3 covers 15 residues. The sample holds a few counts of this clone. The antigen is undetermined. With 60 Vbeta and 13 Jbeta primers, the PCR was carried out. The repertoire was sequenced with immunoSEQ multiplex PCR; TCRdb's copy has only in-frame clones and lacks some. The sample includes around 160,000 clones, approximately 72% of them seen just once. Study conclusions and caveats: Earlier analysis looked at TCR beta V segments, and most were productive about 90% or about 30% of the time.

Material for sequencing was PBMCs. The clonotype originates from a man between 50 and 59 years old in good health and CMV-seronegative. V and J are TRBV7-6 and TRBJ2-3, with no clear D. CDR3 bases: TGTGCCAGCAGCCTAGAAACGGTCATCACAGATACGCAGTATTTT. Translated, it gives CASSLETVITDTQYF.